This TCR beta chain was identified during a study of T cell responses to AZD1222 COVID-19 vaccine. Repertoires were generated with immunoSEQ multiplex PCR, while TCRdb's copy carries only in-frame clones and drops some. The repertoire consists of about 150,000 clones, with about nine tenths occurring once and the leading ten covering about 5%. The CDR3 runs to 14 residues. Germline trimming cut 7 bases from V and 2 bases from J; bases unmatched to any gene: 4. Germline CDR1 is SGHTA and CDR2 is FQGNSA. The receptor comes from an adult in good health. The chain couples TRBV7-2 to TRBJ2-7; 11 nucleotides line up with TRBD1. This sample comprised peripheral blood, obtained on day 0 of AZD1222 vaccination. CDR3 DNA: TGTGCCAGCACCCCGGGACAGGGGGCCTACGAGCAGTACTTC. Translating gives CASTPGQGAYEQYF.